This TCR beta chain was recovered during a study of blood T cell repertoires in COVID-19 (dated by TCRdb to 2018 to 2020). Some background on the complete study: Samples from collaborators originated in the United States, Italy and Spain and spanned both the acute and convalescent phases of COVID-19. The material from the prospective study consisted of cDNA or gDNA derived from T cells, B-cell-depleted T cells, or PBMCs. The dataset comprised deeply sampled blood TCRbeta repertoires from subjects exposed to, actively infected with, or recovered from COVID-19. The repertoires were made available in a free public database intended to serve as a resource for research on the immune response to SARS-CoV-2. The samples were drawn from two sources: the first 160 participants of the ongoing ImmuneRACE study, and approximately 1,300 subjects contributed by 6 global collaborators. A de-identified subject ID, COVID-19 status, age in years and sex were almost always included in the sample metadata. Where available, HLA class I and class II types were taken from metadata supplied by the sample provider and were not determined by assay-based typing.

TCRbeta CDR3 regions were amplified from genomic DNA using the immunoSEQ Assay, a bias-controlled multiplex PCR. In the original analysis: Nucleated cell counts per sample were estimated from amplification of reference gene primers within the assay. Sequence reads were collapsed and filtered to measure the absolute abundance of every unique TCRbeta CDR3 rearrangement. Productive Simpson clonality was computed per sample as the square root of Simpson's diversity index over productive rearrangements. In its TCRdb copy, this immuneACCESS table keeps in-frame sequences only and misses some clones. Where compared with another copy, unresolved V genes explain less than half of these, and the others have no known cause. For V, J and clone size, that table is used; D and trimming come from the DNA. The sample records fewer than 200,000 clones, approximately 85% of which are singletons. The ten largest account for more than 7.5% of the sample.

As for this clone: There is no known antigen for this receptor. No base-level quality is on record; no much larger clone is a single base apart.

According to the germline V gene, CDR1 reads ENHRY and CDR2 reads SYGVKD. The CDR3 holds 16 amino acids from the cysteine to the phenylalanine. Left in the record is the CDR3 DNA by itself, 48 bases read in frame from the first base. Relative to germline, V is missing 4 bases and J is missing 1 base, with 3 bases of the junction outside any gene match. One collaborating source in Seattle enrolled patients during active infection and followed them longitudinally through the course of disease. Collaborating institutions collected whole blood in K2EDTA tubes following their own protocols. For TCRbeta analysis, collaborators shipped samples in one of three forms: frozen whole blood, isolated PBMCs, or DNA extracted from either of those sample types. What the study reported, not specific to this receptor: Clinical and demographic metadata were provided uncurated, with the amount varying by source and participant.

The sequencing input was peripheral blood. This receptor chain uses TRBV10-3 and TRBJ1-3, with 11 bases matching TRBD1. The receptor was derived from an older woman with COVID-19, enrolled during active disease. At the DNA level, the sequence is TGTGCCATCAGTGGGACAGGGGGCTTGTCTGGAAACACCATATATTTT. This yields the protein CAISGTGGLSGNTIYF.